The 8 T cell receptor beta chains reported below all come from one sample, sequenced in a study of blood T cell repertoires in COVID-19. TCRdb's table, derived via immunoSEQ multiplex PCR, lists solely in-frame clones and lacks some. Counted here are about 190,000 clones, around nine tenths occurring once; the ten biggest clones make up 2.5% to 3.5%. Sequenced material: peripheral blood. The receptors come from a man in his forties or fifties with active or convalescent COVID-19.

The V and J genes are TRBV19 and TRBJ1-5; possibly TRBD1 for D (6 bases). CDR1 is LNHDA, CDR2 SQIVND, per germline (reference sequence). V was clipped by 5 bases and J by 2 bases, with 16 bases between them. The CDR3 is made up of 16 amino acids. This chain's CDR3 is CASSRQGSWGNQPQHF. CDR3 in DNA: TGTGCCAGTAGTCGGCAGGGGAGTTGGGGCAATCAGCCCCAGCATTTT.

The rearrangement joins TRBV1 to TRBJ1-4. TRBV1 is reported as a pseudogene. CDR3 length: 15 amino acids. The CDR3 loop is CTSSQERLSNEKLFF. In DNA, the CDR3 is TGCACCAGCAGCCAAGAGAGGTTGAGTAATGAAAAACTGTTTTTT.

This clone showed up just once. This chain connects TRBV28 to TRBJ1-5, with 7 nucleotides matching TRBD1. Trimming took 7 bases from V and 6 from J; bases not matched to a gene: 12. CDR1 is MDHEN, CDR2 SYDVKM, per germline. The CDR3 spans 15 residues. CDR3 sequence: CASTPREGASQPQHF. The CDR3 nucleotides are TGTGCCAGCACCCCTCGGGAGGGGGCGAGTCAGCCCCAGCATTTT.

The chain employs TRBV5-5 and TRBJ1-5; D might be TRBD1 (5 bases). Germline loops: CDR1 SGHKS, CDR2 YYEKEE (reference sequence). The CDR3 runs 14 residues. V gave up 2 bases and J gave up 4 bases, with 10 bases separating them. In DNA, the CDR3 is TGTGCCAGCAGCTTCATCGACAGAAATCAGCCCCAGCATTTT. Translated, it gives CASSFIDRNQPQHF. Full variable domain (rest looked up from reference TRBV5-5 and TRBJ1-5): DAGVTQSPTHLIKTRGQQVTLRCSPISGHKSVSWYQQVLGQGPQFIFQYYEKEERGRGNFPDRFSARQFPNYSSELNVNALLLGDSALYLCASSFIDRNQPQHFGDGTRLSIL.

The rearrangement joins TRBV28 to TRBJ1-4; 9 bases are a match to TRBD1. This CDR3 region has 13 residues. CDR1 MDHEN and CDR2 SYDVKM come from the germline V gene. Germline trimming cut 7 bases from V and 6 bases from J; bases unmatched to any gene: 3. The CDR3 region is CASTGQGYEKLFF. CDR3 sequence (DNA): TGTGCCAGCACGGGACAGGGTTATGAAAAACTGTTTTTT.

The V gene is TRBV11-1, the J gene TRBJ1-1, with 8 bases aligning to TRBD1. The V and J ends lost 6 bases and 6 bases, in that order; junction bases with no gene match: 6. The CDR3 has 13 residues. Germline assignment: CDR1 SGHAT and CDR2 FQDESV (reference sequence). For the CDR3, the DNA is TGTGCCAGCAGAGCCGGGACAGGACCTGAAGCTTTCTTT. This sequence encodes CASRAGTGPEAFF.

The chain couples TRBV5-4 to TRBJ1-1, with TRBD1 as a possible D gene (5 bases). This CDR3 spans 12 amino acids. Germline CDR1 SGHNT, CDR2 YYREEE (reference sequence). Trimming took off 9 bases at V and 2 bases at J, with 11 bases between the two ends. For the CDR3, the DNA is TGTGCCACCCTCGGACAAAACACTGAAGCTTTCTTT. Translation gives CATLGQNTEAFF.

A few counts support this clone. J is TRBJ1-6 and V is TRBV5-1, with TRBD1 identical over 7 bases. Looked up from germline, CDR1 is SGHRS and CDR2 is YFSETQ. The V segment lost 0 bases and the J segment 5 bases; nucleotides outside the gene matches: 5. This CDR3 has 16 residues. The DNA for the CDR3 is TGCGCCAGCAGCTTGGGACAGGGAGGAGATAATTCACCCCTCCACTTT. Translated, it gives CASSLGQGGDNSPLHF. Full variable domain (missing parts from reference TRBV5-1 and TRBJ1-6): KAGVTQTPRYLIKTRGQQVTLSCSPISGHRSVSWYQQTPGQGLQFLFEYFSETQRNKGNFPGRFSGRQFSNSRSEMNVSTLELGDSALYLCASSLGQGGDNSPLHFGNGTRLTVT.